What follows is one TCR beta chain and its context. The clone's antigen remains unknown. Base qualities are missing; no much larger clone stands one base away. Based on the germline V gene (reference sequence), the CDR1 and CDR2 sequences are PRHDT and FYEKMQ. Here V drops 8 bases and J drops 0 bases, and the junction holds 15 bases not matched to any gene. Taken from cysteine to phenylalanine, the CDR3 has 17 residues. Left in the record is the CDR3 DNA by itself, 51 bases read in frame from the first base. This specimen belongs to a study of blood T cell repertoires in COVID-19 (dated by TCRdb to 2020 to 2021). General notes on the study: Collaborator samples came from the United States, Italy and Spain and covered acute and convalescent phases of COVID-19. The material from the prospective study consisted of cDNA or gDNA derived from T cells, B-cell-depleted T cells, or PBMCs. The dataset comprised deeply sampled blood TCRbeta repertoires from subjects exposed to, actively infected with, or recovered from COVID-19. A freely available public database, intended as a resource for researchers studying the immune response to SARS-CoV-2, is where the repertoires were released. The samples were drawn from the first 160 participants of the ongoing ImmuneRACE study and from about 1,200 subjects provided by 6 global collaborators. The sample metadata nearly always contained a de-identified subject ID, COVID-19 status, age in years and sex. Where available, HLA class I and class II types were taken from metadata supplied by the sample provider and were not determined by assay-based typing. The research as a whole found: The quantity of clinical and demographic metadata differed by source and by participant and was supplied without curation.

TCRbeta CDR3 regions were amplified from genomic DNA by means of the immunoSEQ Assay, a bias-controlled multiplex PCR. In the original analysis: Nucleated cell counts per sample were estimated from amplification of reference gene primers within the assay. To quantify the absolute abundance of each unique TCRbeta CDR3 rearrangement, sequence reads were collapsed and filtered. Productive Simpson clonality was computed per sample as the square root of Simpson's diversity index over productive rearrangements. TCRdb limited this immuneACCESS table to in-frame rearrangements with V and J called. A share of clones is missing; checked studies link under half to unresolved V genes, and the rest is unexplained. That table gives V, J and clone size, and the DNA gave D and trimming. This sample has roughly 670,000 clones in its table, and just under 90% of those were observed once. The ten top clones hold over 0.2% of the sample.

Whole blood was collected in K2EDTA tubes by collaborating institutions according to the institutions' own protocols. For TCRbeta analysis, collaborators shipped samples as frozen whole blood, isolated PBMCs, or DNA extracted from either of those sample types. The sequence links TRBV13 to TRBJ2-7; TRBD2 matches 8 bases in the middle. The sample consisted of peripheral blood. The receptor comes from a woman between 18 and 29 years old with acute or convalescent COVID-19. Read as DNA, the sequence is TGTGCCAGCCGCCCCCGGGGGGGCAGCCGACTCTCCTACGAGCAGTACTTC. It codes for CASRPRGGSRLSYEQYF.